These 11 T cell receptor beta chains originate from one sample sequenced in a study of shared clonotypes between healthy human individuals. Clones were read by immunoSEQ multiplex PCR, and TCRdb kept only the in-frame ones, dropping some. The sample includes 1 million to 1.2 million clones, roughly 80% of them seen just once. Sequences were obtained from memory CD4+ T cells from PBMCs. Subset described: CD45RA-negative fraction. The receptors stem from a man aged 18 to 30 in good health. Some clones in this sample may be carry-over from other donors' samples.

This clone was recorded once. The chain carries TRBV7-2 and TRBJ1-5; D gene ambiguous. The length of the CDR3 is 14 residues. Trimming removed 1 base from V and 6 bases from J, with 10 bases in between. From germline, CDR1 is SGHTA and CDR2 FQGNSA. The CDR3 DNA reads TGTGCCAGCAGCTTAGATCGCGGGTTTCAGCCCCAGCATTTT. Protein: CASSLDRGFQPQHF.

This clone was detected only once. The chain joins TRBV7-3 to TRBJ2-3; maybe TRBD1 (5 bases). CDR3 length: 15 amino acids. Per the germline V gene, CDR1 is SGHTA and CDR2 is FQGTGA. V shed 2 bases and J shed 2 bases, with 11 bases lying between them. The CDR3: CASSLAGNPTDTQYF. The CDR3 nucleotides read TGTGCCAGCAGCTTAGCAGGGAACCCCACAGATACGCAGTATTTT.

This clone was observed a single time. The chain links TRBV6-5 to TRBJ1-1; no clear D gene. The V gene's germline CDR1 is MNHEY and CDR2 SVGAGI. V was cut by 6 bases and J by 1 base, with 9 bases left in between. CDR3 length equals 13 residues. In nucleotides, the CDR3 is TGTGCCAGCAGACGAACTAGGAACACTGAAGCTTTCTTT. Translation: CASRRTRNTEAFF.

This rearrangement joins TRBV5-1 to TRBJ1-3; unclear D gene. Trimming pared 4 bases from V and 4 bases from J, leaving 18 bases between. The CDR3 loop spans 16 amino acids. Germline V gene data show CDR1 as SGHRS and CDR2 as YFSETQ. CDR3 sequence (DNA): TGCGCCAGCAGCATCGATGCGGGGTCGTTGGGAAACACCATATATTTT. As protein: CASSIDAGSLGNTIYF.

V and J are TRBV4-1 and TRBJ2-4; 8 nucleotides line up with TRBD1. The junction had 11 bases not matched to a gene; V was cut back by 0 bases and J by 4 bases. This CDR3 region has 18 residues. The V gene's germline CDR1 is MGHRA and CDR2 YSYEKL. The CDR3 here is CASSQDRPRQGTKNIQYF. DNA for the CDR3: TGCGCCAGCAGCCAAGATCGCCCGAGACAGGGGACTAAAAACATTCAGTACTTC.

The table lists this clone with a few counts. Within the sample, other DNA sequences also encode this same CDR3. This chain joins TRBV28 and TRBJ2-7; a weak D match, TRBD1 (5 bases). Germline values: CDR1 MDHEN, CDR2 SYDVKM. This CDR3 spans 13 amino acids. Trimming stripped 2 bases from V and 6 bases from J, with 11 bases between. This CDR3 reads CASSLTGVGEQYF. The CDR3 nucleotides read TGTGCCAGCAGTTTAACAGGTGTGGGCGAGCAGTACTTC. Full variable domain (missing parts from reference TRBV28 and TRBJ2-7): DVKVTQSSRYLVKRTGEKVFLECVQDMDHENMFWYRQDPGLGLRLIYFSYDVKMKEKGDIPEGYSVSREKKERFSLILESASTNQTSMYLCASSLTGVGEQYFGPGTRLTVT.

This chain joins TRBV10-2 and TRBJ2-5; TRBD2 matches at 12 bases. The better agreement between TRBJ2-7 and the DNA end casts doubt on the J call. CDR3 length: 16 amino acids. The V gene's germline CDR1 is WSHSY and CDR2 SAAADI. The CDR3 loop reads CASRPGLAGSKYEQYF. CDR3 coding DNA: TGCGCCAGCAGACCAGGACTAGCGGGAAGTAAGTACGAGCAGTACTTC.

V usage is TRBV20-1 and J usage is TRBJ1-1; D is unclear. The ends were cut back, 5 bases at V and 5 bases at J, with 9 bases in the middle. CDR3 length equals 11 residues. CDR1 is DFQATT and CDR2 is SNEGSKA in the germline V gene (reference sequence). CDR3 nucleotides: TGCAGTGCTCCCCCCCGGACTGAAGCTTTCTTT. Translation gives CSAPPRTEAFF.

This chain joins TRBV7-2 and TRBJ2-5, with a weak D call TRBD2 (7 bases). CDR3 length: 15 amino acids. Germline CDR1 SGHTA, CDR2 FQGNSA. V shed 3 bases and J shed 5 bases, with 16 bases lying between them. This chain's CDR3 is CASSFRGDTGETQYF. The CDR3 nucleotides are TGTGCCAGCAGCTTTCGGGGGGATACAGGGGAGACCCAGTACTTC.

In nucleotides, the CDR3 is TGCAGCGTAGGGACTGCCACTGGATCCTACAATGAGCAGTTCTTC. Encoded protein: CSVGTATGSYNEQFF. The V call is TRBV29-1, the J call TRBJ2-1, with a weak D call TRBD2 (6 bases). Germline-derived CDR1 and CDR2 are SQVTM and ANQGSEA. This CDR3 has 15 residues. The V and J ends lost 6 bases and 1 base respectively, with 16 bases between them.

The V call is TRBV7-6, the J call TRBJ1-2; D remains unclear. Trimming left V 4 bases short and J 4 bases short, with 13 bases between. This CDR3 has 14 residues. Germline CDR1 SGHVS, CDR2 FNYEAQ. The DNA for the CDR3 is TGTGCCAGCAGCTCTGCGGACCGAAGCTATGGCTACACCTTC. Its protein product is CASSSADRSYGYTF.